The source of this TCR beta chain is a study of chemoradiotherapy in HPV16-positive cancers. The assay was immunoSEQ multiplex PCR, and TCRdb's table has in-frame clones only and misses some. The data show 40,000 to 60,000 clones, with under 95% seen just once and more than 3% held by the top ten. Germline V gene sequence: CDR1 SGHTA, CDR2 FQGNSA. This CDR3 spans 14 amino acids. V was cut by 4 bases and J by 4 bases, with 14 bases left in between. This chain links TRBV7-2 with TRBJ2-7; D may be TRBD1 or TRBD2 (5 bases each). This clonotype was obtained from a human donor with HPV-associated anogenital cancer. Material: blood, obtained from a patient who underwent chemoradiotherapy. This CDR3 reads CASSSGTQGYEQYF. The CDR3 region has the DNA TGTGCCAGCAGCTCCGGGACGCAGGGTTACGAGCAGTACTTC.